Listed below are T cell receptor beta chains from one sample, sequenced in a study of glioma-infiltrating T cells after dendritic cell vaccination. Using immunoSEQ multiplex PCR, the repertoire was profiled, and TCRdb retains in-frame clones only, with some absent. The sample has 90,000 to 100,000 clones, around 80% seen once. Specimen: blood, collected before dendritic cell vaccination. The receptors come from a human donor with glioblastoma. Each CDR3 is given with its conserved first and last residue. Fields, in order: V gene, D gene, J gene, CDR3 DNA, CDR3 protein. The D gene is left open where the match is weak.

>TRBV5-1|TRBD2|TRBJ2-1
TGCGCCAGCAGTGGGGGAGGGGCATCCTACAATGAGCAGTTCTTC
CASSGGGASYNEQFF
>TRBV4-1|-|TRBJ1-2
TGCGCCAGCAGCCAAGACACGCGCATCGGCTACACCTTC
CASSQDTRIGYTF
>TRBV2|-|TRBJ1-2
TGTGCCAGCAGCCCCCACTCCCAGGGGATCTATGGCTACACCTTC
CASSPHSQGIYGYTF
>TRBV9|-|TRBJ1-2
TGTGCCAGCAGCGCCCGCGAGCGAGGCTACACCTTC
CASSARERGYTF
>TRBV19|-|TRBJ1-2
TGTGCCAGTAGTCCGACAGGTACAGCTAACTATGGCTACACCTTC
CASSPTGTANYGYTF
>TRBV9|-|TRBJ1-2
TGTGCCAGCAGCCCATCGCCGACAGGAAACAACTATGGCTACACCTTC
CASSPSPTGNNYGYTF
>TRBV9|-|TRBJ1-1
TGTGCCAGCAGCCCCCGGGGAGGGTATGAGAGAGCTTTCTTT
CASSPRGGYERAFF
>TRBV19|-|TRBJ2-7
TGTGCCAGTAGTTTAACCTCGGAGTCGCTCGTTGGGCAGTACTTC
CASSLTSESLVGQYF
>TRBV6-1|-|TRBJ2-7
TGTGCCAGCAGTGAACTCCGGAGCTCCTACGAGCAGTACTTC
CASSELRSSYEQYF
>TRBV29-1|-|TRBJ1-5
TGCAGCGTGAGGGACAATTACAATCAGCCCCAGCATTTT
CSVRDNYNQPQHF